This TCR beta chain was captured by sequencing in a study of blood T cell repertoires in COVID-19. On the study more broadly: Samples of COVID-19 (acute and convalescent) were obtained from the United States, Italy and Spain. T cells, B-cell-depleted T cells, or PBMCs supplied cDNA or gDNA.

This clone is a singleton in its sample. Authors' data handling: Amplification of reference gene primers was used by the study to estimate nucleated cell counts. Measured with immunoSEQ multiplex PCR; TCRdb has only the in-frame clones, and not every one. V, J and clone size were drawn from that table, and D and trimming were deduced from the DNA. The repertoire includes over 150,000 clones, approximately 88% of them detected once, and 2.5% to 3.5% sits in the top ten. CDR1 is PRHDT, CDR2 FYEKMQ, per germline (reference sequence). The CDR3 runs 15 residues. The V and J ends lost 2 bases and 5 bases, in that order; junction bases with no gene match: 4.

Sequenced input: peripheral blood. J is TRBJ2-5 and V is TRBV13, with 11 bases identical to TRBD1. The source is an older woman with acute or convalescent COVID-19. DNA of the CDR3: TGTGCCAGCAGCTTACTGGACAGGGGGCTGGAGACCCAGTACTTC. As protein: CASSLLDRGLETQYF.